One TCR beta chain is described in this entry. Its target is not known. The primer mix had 60 Vbeta and 13 Jbeta primers. Repertoires were generated with immunoSEQ multiplex PCR, while TCRdb's copy carries only in-frame clones and drops some. The data contain some 150,000 clones, 80% to 90% of them singletons. The data derive from a study of cytomegalovirus exposure and HLA in healthy donors. The CDR3 sequence is 19 residues long. The V gene's germline CDR1 is SEHNR and CDR2 FQNEAQ (reference sequence). V was clipped by 4 bases and J by 4 bases; unmatched bases: 20. Study-level points and caveats: Later analysis found that TCR beta chains associated with HLA were more clonally expanded than other, equally common chains. Analyses of presence/absence relied on an assumption of roughly uniform sequencing depth across donors. Earlier findings revealed that most TCR beta V segments proved productive either about 87% or about 30% of the time.

What was sequenced was PBMCs. V usage is TRBV7-9 and J usage is TRBJ2-3, with TRBD2 matching 7 bases. This sequence was found in a boy between 2 and 15 years old in good health and CMV-seronegative. Written as DNA, the CDR3 is TGTGCCAGCAGCTCTAGGGGAGTCCGCGGCGGGAGAGGGGCAGATACGCAGTATTTT. Encoded protein: CASSSRGVRGGRGADTQYF. Based on the CDR3 plus reference TRBV7-9 and TRBJ2-3, the full variable domain is DTGVSQNPRHKITKRGQNVTFRCDPISEHNRLYWYRQTLGQGPEFLTYFQNEAQLEKSRLLSDRFSAERPKGSFSTLEIQRTEQGDSAMYLCASSSRGVRGGRGADTQYFGPGTRLTVL.